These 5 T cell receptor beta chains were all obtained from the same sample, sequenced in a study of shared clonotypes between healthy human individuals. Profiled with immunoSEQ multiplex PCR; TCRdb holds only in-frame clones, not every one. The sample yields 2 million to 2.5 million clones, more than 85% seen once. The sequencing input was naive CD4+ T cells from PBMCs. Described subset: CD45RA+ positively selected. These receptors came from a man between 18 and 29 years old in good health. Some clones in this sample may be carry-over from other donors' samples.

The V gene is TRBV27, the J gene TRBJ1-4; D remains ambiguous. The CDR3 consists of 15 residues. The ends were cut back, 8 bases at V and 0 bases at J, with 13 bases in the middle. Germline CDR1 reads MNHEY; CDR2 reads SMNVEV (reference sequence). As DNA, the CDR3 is TGTGCCAGCCGGATCCGGGCCTCAACTAATGAAAAACTGTTTTTT. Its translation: CASRIRASTNEKLFF.

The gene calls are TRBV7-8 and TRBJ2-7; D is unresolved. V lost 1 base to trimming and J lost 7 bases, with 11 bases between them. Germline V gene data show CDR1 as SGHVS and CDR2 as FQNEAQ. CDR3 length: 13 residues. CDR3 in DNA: TGTGCCAGCAGCTTAGACGGTTTTGCTGAGCAGTACTTC. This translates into CASSLDGFAEQYF. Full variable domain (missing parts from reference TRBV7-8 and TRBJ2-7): GAGVSQSPRYKVAKRGQDVALRCDPISGHVSLFWYQQALGQGPEFLTYFQNEAQLDKSGLPSDRFFAERPEGSVSTLKIQRTQQEDSAVYLCASSLDGFAEQYFGPGTRLTVT.

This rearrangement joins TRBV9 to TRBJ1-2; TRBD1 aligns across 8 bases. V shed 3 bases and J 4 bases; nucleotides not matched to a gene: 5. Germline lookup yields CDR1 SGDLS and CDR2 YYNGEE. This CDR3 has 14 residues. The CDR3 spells CASSARTGIYGYTF. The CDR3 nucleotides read TGTGCCAGCAGCGCCCGGACAGGGATCTATGGCTACACCTTC.

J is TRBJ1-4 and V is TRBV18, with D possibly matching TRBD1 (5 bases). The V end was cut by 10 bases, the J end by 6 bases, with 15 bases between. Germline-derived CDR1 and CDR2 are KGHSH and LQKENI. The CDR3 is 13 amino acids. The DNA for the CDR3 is TGTGCCACATCAGGGAGTCTTGATGAAAAACTGTTTTTT. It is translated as CATSGSLDEKLFF.

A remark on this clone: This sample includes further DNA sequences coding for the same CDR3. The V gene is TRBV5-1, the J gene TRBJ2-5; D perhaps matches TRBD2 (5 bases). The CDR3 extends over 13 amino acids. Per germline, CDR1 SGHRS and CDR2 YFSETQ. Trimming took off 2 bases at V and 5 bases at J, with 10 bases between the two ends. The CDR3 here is CASSLDGKETQYF. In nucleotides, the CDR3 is TGCGCCAGCAGCTTAGACGGGAAGGAGACCCAGTACTTC.